One and the same sample provided the 5 T cell receptor beta chains below, sequenced in a study of high-grade serous ovarian cancer treatment subgroups. Some clones are missing from TCRdb's copy, which holds only in-frame ones; the method was immunoSEQ multiplex PCR. The sample consists of 2,500 to 3,000 clones, 55% to 80% of them appearing once. Tumor samples were obtained before definitive surgery or chemotherapy. The sample comprised tumor tissue. Every receptor here comes from a human donor with high-grade serous ovarian cancer.

This chain connects TRBV11-2 to TRBJ2-3; 7 nucleotides align to TRBD2. The CDR3 runs to 15 residues. Trimming at V came to 3 bases and at J to 3 bases, leaving 6 bases not matched to a gene. The germline V gene has CDR1 SGHAT and CDR2 FQNNGV. The CDR3 protein is CASSLEPGGTDTQYF. DNA for the CDR3: TGTGCCAGCAGCTTGGAGCCCGGGGGGACAGATACGCAGTATTTT. The entire variable domain, with the rest obtained from reference TRBV11-2 and TRBJ2-3, is as follows: EAGVAQSPRYKIIEKRQSVAFWCNPISGHATLYWYQQILGQGPKLLIQFQNNGVVDDSQLPKDRFSAERLKGVDSTLKIQPAKLEDSAVYLCASSLEPGGTDTQYFGPGTRLTVL.

This clone was observed a handful of times. The CDR3, as DNA: TGTGCCAGCTCGGGACTCCCGAGCTCCTACAATGAGCAGTTCTTC. As protein: CASSGLPSSYNEQFF. The chain joins TRBV2 to TRBJ2-1; TRBD2 is a possible D gene (6 bases). Germline lookup yields CDR1 SNHLY and CDR2 FYNNEI. The CDR3 has 15 amino acids. V lost 8 bases and J 0 bases, leaving 14 bases between the germline ends.

As for this clone: This same CDR3 is encoded by further DNA sequences in the sample. This chain joins TRBV6-5 and TRBJ1-2, with 10 bases fitting TRBD1. The V and J ends lost 6 bases and 7 bases, in that order; junction bases with no gene match: 5. Germline V gives CDR1 MNHEY, CDR2 SVGAGI. This CDR3 is built from 13 residues. The CDR3 nucleotides are TGTGCCAGCAGCCCCGACAGGGGGCTTGGCTACACCTTC. Its protein is CASSPDRGLGYTF.

The rearrangement links TRBV27 to TRBJ2-2; TRBD1 aligns across 8 bases. The CDR3 spans 14 residues. Trimming took 6 bases from V and 7 from J; bases not matched to a gene: 7. The germline V gene encodes CDR1 MNHEY and CDR2 SMNVEV (reference sequence). CDR3 amino acids: CASRPGQALGELFF. The CDR3 coding sequence is TGTGCCAGCAGACCGGGACAGGCCCTCGGGGAGCTGTTTTTT.

The CDR3 reads CASSLNTDTQYF. CDR3 DNA: TGCGCCAGCAGCTTGAATACAGATACGCAGTATTTT. This chain uses TRBV5-1 with TRBJ2-3; the D is unclear. Germline CDR1 reads SGHRS; CDR2 reads YFSETQ. The ends were cut back, 1 base at V and 3 bases at J, with 3 bases in the middle. CDR3 length equals 12 residues.